These 16 T cell receptor beta chains were all obtained from the same sample, sequenced in a study of untreated major depressive disorder. Overall study results and limits: Compared with controls, depressed patients showed more TRBV05-01 (Vbeta 5.1) usage in CD4+ T cells.

Repertoires were generated with immunoSEQ multiplex PCR, while TCRdb's copy carries only in-frame clones and drops some. Here the sample spans 25,000 to 30,000 clones, about 90% being singletons. Their target antigens are unknown. Specimen: CD4+ T cells from PBMCs. The source is a woman aged 25 to 45 with major depressive disorder.

The V and J genes are TRBV5-1 and TRBJ1-1, with a tentative D call TRBD1 (5 bases). The germline V gene has CDR1 SGHRS and CDR2 YFSETQ. CDR3 length: 14 amino acids. V was pared by 1 base and J by 1 base, with 8 bases between. The CDR3 loop is CASSLRGRNTEAFF. The CDR3 nucleotides are TGCGCCAGCAGCTTGAGGGGCAGGAACACTGAAGCTTTCTTT. Filled out from reference TRBV5-1 and TRBJ1-1, the complete variable domain reads KAGVTQTPRYLIKTRGQQVTLSCSPISGHRSVSWYQQTPGQGLQFLFEYFSETQRNKGNFPGRFSGRQFSNSRSEMNVSTLELGDSALYLCASSLRGRNTEAFFGQGTRLTVV.

The chain carries TRBV29-1 and TRBJ1-1, with D unresolved. This CDR3 comprises 11 residues. V was cut by 7 bases and J by 6 bases, with 12 bases left in between. CDR1 and CDR2 (germline): SQVTM, ANQGSEA. The CDR3 DNA is TGCAGCGCTTCGGGAGGCGCTGAAGCTTTCTTT. Amino acids: CSASGGAEAFF.

The chain links TRBV2 to TRBJ1-3; 9 bases fit TRBD1. V gave up 10 bases and J gave up 4 bases; unmatched junction bases: 5. Germline lookup yields CDR1 SNHLY and CDR2 FYNNEI. The CDR3 is 13 amino acids. In DNA form, the CDR3 reads TGTGCCACAGGGACAGGGATCGGAAACACCATATATTTT. Translating it yields CATGTGIGNTIYF.

The chain recombines TRBV19 with TRBJ1-1; D not certain. CDR1 LNHDA and CDR2 SQIVND come from the germline V gene (reference sequence). Trimming left V 3 bases short and J 3 bases short, with 11 bases between. The CDR3 covers 14 residues. As DNA, the CDR3 is TGTGCCAGTAGTATTCAACGCCAGTACACTGAAGCTTTCTTT. Translation gives CASSIQRQYTEAFF.

The gene calls are TRBV10-3 and TRBJ2-1; 12 nucleotides agree with TRBD2. CDR3 size: 16 residues. With V trimmed by 10 bases and J by 10 bases, 17 bases remained unmatched. The V gene's germline CDR1 is ENHRY and CDR2 SYGVKD. The CDR3 spells CATAIPTSGGSGEQFF. CDR3 coding DNA: TGTGCCACCGCGATACCGACTAGCGGGGGATCGGGGGAGCAGTTCTTC.

This clone was counted a single time. V usage is TRBV19 and J usage is TRBJ2-2; tentatively, D is TRBD2 (5 bases). Germline CDR1 and CDR2: LNHDA and SQIVND (reference sequence). There are 13 residues in the CDR3. V was trimmed by 4 bases and J by 7 bases, leaving 10 bases between them. CDR3 nucleotides: TGTGCCAGTAGTAAATACAGCGGCGGGGAGCTGTTTTTT. Translating gives CASSKYSGGELFF.

The chain is built from TRBV28 and TRBJ1-3, with TRBD1 matching 8 bases. The CDR3 sequence is 15 residues long. V shed 5 bases and J 5 bases; nucleotides not matched to a gene: 8. CDR1 and CDR2 (germline): MDHEN, SYDVKM. The CDR3 loop is CASSLPTGARNTIYF. CDR3 nucleotides: TGTGCCAGCAGTCTACCGACAGGGGCAAGAAACACCATATATTTT.

The V and J genes are TRBV7-2 and TRBJ2-5; D not resolved. The germline V and J ends were trimmed by 7 bases and 3 bases, with 6 bases remaining between them. Germline CDR1 is SGHTA and CDR2 is FQGNSA. The CDR3 consists of 11 residues. The CDR3 protein is CASTPKETQYF. The CDR3 nucleotides are TGTGCCAGCACCCCAAAAGAGACCCAGTACTTC. Filled out from reference TRBV7-2 and TRBJ2-5, the complete variable domain reads GAGVSQSPSNKVTEKGKDVELRCDPISGHTALYWYRQSLGQGLEFLIYFQGNSAPDKSGLPSDRFSAERTGGSVSTLTIQRTQQEDSAVYLCASTPKETQYFGPGTRLLVL.

V and J are TRBV12-5 and TRBJ2-3; a weak D match, TRBD1 (5 bases). Germline V gene data show CDR1 as LGHNT and CDR2 as FRNRAP. The V end was cut by 2 bases, the J end by 4 bases, with 7 bases between. CDR3 length equals 13 residues. The CDR3 loop is CASGLMGPDTQYF. In nucleotides, the CDR3 is TGTGCTAGTGGTTTGATGGGGCCAGATACGCAGTATTTT. Based on the CDR3 plus reference TRBV12-5 and TRBJ2-3, the full variable domain is DARVTQTPRHKVTEMGQEVTMRCQPILGHNTVFWYRQTMMQGLELLAYFRNRAPLDDSGMPKDRFSAEMPDATLATLKIQPSEPRDSAVYFCASGLMGPDTQYFGPGTRLTVL.

This chain joins TRBV27 and TRBJ2-7; 16 bases align to TRBD2. V lost 4 bases, J lost 5 bases, and 5 bases stayed unmatched. This CDR3 has 16 residues. Germline-derived CDR1 and CDR2 are MNHEY and SMNVEV (reference sequence). The CDR3 DNA reads TGTGCCAGCAGTTCGGGACTAGCGGGAGGGTCCCACGAGCAGTACTTC. Translating it yields CASSSGLAGGSHEQYF.

This chain links TRBV6-1 with TRBJ1-2, with a tentative D call TRBD1 (5 bases). Looked up from germline, CDR1 is MNHNS and CDR2 is SASEGT. The CDR3 sequence is 15 residues long. Trimming stripped 4 bases from V and 0 bases from J, with 12 bases between. The DNA of the CDR3 is TGTGCCAGCAGTGTCCGGGACGCATCTAACTATGGCTACACCTTC. Amino acid sequence: CASSVRDASNYGYTF.

This chain connects TRBV2 to TRBJ1-1; D gene ambiguous. CDR1 SNHLY and CDR2 FYNNEI come from the germline V gene. The CDR3 has 13 amino acids. V lost 2 bases and J 4 bases, leaving 8 bases between the germline ends. The CDR3 region is CASSERPGTEAFF. The CDR3 coding sequence is TGTGCCAGCAGTGAACGGCCGGGCACTGAAGCTTTCTTT.

This chain joins TRBV28 and TRBJ2-1; no reliable D call. The V gene's germline CDR1 is MDHEN and CDR2 SYDVKM. V gave up 1 base and J gave up 9 bases, with 13 bases separating them. This CDR3 is built from 14 residues. CDR3 nucleotide sequence: TGTGCCAGCAGTTTATCCCCCCCGCTACGTGAGCAGTTCTTC. Protein: CASSLSPPLREQFF.

CDR3 region: CASSQETGYTGELFF. The DNA for the CDR3 is TGCGCCAGCAGCCAAGAAACAGGGTACACCGGGGAGCTGTTTTTT. J is TRBJ2-2 and V is TRBV4-3; the D gene is possibly TRBD1 (6 bases). Per germline, CDR1 LGHNA and CDR2 YSLEER. V was clipped by 0 bases and J by 3 bases, with 8 bases between them. CDR3 length equals 15 residues.

The V call is TRBV7-2, the J call TRBJ2-2; D possibly corresponds to TRBD2 (6 bases). Germline lookup yields CDR1 SGHTA and CDR2 FQGNSA. V was cut by 1 base and J by 4 bases, with 13 bases left in between. The length of the CDR3 is 16 residues. The CDR3 nucleotides are TGTGCCAGCAGCTTAGACCATTCGACTAGCACCGGGGAGCTGTTTTTT. Protein: CASSLDHSTSTGELFF.

The rearrangement links TRBV27 to TRBJ2-2; 7 bases match TRBD1. Germline CDR1 is MNHEY and CDR2 is SMNVEV (reference sequence). The trim removed 8 bases at V and 6 bases at J, leaving 9 bases unmatched. The CDR3 is 14 residues long. In DNA, the CDR3 is TGTGCCAGCTGGGGATTACAGGGGCCCGGGGAGCTGTTTTTT. It codes for CASWGLQGPGELFF.